Listed below are T cell receptor beta chains from one sample, sequenced in a study of control samples from healthy donors and cancer patients. Measured with immunoSEQ multiplex PCR; TCRdb has only the in-frame clones, and not every one. The sample records some 150,000 clones, about 94% being singletons. The sequenced sample was blood. These TCRs come from a man aged 45 to 65 in good health. Both conserved end residues are part of each CDR3. Each record gives: V gene, CDR3 protein.

TRBV7-2	CASSWTVGTQYF
TRBV2	CASRTGSAETQPQHF
TRBV5-8	CASSPLDRDAQPQHF
TRBV27	CASSEKRVSYEQYF
TRBV5-1	CASTQRQGSTDTQYF
TRBV6-1	CASSEAARAAGYTF
TRBV5-1	CASIRGDDTGELFF
TRBV7-9	CASSLQGLRDIQYF
TRBV7-2	CASTLNQGGDGYTF
TRBV30	CAWSASRYEQYF
TRBV10-3	CAARDRGPNTGELFF
TRBV7-9	CASSLAGQVDEQFF
TRBV5-4	CASSLDRGNTEAFF
TRBV9	CASSVSGISTDTQYF
TRBV12-3/TRBV12-4	CASILEGGAFF
TRBV6-4	CASSRGGETDTQYF
TRBV5-1	CASSKGLAGVIYEQYF
TRBV28	CASSTPSQGKTEAFF
TRBV5-1	CASGTGEAGEQYF
TRBV29-1	CSVATTGGNEQFF
TRBV5-1	CASSLRLAGTNEQFF
TRBV5-5	CASSLWQGSQPQHF
TRBV28	CASSLSGETQYF
TRBV28	CASSSPRDKENIQYF
TRBV15	CATSRRGLANIQYF
TRBV6-6	CASSRTPGQGLNIQYF
TRBV19	CAAGLAANEQFF
TRBV3-1/TRBV3-2	CASSQPTWSSYNEQFF
TRBV6-5	CASSRRGVAEETQYF
TRBV28	CASTPIAGAETQYF
TRBV6-6	CASGDRGGIEQFF
TRBV6-5	CASSPRQGNTEAFF
TRBV7-8	CASSLEAGGYQPQHF
TRBV10-3	CAIRGGASTDTQYF
TRBV24-1	CATSDPTTANTDTQYF
TRBV2	CASSESRLAFSYEQYF
TRBV12-2	CASRLVVTSGRVAGELFF
TRBV19	CASSVQTDHWGYTF
TRBV7-8	CASSIRIPGQGNQPQHF
TRBV6-1	CASSEEGLPSYNEQFF
TRBV11-2	CASSQGRTSRNEQFF
TRBV7-9	CASSLGGSFETQYF
TRBV5-1	CASSLVGGAGPEKLFF
TRBV2	CASIGALGNQPQHF
TRBV7-9	CASSPRTSTYEQYF
TRBV6-2/TRBV6-3	CASSPRGGTNTGELFF
TRBV5-1	CASSLRTSGGETQYF
TRBV19	CASSIGSWETQYF
TRBV20-1	CSAYRQVEAFF
TRBV5-1	CASSLDLTTGELFF